These T cell receptor beta chains were read from a single sample in a study of identical twins. TCRdb fed the 5' RACE reads into MiXCR, producing one record per CDR3 protein. The data hold about 430,000 distinct CDR3 sequences, with approximately 18% observed a single time. Sequences were obtained from naive T cells sorted from blood. The receptors here all came from a man aged 45-65 years in good health. Each CDR3 is given with its conserved first and last residue. Each record gives: V gene, CDR3 protein.

v_call: TRBV5-1
cdr3_aa: CASSPFLEGNIQYF

v_call: TRBV4-3
cdr3_aa: CASSQAWGGWAGELFF

v_call: TRBV18
cdr3_aa: CASSPGTGQETQYF

v_call: TRBV5-5
cdr3_aa: CASSPRAGARGYTF

v_call: TRBV16
cdr3_aa: CASSQAGAFDTQYF

v_call: TRBV5-6
cdr3_aa: CASSLGHAAYEQYF

v_call: TRBV5-1
cdr3_aa: CASSLDGLAGTGETQYF

v_call: TRBV20-1
cdr3_aa: CSAPVSGVWETQYF

v_call: TRBV20-1
cdr3_aa: CSAWDRENQPQHF

v_call: TRBV5-1
cdr3_aa: CASSWGENSYNEQFF

v_call: TRBV4-3
cdr3_aa: CASSQASLSPLHF

v_call: TRBV28
cdr3_aa: CASSPTVPYGYTF

v_call: TRBV5-1
cdr3_aa: CASSFSGLVSYEQYF

v_call: TRBV2
cdr3_aa: CASSLTGTVTYEQYF

v_call: TRBV19
cdr3_aa: CASRRTGTGSHEQYF

v_call: TRBV11-3
cdr3_aa: CASSQTLVPNEQFF

v_call: TRBV6-5
cdr3_aa: CASSYGTGTQETQYF

v_call: TRBV28
cdr3_aa: CASSSGGPPTEVQYF

v_call: TRBV7-2
cdr3_aa: CASSLVEYTMNTEAFF

v_call: TRBV7-9
cdr3_aa: CASSSPPTSGFGNEQFF

v_call: TRBV5-1
cdr3_aa: CASSNTGGADTQYF

v_call: TRBV5-1
cdr3_aa: CASRYSSGTSYEQYF

v_call: TRBV10-3
cdr3_aa: CASQREGDTQYF

v_call: TRBV21-1
cdr3_aa: CATRSEGRENTEAFF

v_call: TRBV6-1
cdr3_aa: CASSELWSDYTDTQYF

v_call: TRBV7-6
cdr3_aa: CASSLGQAEKLFF

v_call: TRBV20-1
cdr3_aa: CSAHSGSKNIQYF

v_call: TRBV5-1
cdr3_aa: CASSLGGTRPNNEQFF

v_call: TRBV18
cdr3_aa: CASSRDRAEEAFF

v_call: TRBV20-1
cdr3_aa: CSGTPSGSWANEQFF

v_call: TRBV27
cdr3_aa: CASSLGASGTYEQYF

v_call: TRBV20-1
cdr3_aa: CSARRFGTDHFTDTQYF